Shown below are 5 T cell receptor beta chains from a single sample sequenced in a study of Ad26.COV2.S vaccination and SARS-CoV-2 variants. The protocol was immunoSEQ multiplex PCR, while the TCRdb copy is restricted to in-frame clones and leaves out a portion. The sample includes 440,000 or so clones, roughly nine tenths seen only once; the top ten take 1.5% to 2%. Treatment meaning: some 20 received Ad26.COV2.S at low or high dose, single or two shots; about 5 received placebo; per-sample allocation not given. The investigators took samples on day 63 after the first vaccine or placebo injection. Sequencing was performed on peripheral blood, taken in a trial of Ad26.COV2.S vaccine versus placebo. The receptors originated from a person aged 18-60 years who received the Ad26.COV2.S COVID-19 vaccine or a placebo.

DNA of the CDR3: TGTGCCAGCAGCTTAGCGCGTACAGGAAGGGAAGAAGCTTTCTTT. Translating gives CASSLARTGREEAFF. This chain connects TRBV7-2 to TRBJ1-1, with a weak D call TRBD1 (5 bases). From germline, CDR1 is SGHTA and CDR2 FQGNSA. This CDR3 is 15 amino acids long. The V end lost 0 bases, the J end lost 8 bases, and 16 bases lay between the germline ends.

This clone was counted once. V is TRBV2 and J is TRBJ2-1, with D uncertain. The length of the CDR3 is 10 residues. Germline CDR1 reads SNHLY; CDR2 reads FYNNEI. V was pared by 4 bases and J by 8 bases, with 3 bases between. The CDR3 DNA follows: TGTGCCAGCAGTGTGTATGAGCAGTTCTTC. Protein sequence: CASSVYEQFF.

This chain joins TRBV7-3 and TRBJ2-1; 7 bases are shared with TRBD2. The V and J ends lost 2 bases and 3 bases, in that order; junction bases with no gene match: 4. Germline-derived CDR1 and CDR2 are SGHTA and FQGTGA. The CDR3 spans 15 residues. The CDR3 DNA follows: TGTGCCAGCAGCTTATTAGGGACTAACTACAATGAGCAGTTCTTC. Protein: CASSLLGTNYNEQFF.

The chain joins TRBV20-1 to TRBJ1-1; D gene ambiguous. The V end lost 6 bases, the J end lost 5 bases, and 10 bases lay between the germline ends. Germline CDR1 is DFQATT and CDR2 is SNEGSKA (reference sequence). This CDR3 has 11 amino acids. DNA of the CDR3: TGCAGTGCACCAGACGAAACTGAAGCTTTCTTT. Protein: CSAPDETEAFF.

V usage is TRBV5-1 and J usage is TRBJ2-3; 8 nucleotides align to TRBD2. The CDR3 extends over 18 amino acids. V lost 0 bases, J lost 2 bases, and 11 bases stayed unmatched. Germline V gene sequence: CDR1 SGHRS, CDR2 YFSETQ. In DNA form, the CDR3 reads TGCGCCAGCAGCTTGGTTTCGCTTGTAGCGGGATTCACAGATACGCAGTATTTT. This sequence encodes CASSLVSLVAGFTDTQYF.